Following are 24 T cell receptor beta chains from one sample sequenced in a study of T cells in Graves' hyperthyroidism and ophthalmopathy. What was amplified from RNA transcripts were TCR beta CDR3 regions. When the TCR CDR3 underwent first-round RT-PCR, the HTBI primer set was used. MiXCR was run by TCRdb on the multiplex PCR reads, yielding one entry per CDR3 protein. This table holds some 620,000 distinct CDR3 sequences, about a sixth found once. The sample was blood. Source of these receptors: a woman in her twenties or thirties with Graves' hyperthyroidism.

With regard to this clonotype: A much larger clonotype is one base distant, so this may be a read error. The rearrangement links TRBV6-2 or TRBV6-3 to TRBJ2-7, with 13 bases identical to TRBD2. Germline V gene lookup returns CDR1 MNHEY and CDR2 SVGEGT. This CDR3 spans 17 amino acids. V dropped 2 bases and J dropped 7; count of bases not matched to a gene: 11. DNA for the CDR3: TGTGCCAGCAGTTACGGGAGGACTAGCGGGAGCGGTGGTGAGCAGTACTTC. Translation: CASSYGRTSGSGGEQYF.

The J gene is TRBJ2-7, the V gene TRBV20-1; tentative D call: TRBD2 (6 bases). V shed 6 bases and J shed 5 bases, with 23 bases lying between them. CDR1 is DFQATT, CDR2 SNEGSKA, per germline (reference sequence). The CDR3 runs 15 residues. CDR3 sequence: CSALNPRAGMDEQYF. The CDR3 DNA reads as TGCAGTGCCCTAAACCCTAGAGCGGGTATGGACGAGCAGTACTTC.

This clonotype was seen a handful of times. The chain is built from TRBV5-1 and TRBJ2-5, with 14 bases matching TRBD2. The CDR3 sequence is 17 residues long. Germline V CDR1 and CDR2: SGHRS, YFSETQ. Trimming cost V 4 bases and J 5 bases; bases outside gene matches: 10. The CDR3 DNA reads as TGCGCCAGCAGCAAACAGGGGACTAGCGGGAGCGGGGAGACCCAGTACTTC. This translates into CASSKQGTSGSGETQYF. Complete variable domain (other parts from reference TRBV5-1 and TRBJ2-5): KAGVTQTPRYLIKTRGQQVTLSCSPISGHRSVSWYQQTPGQGLQFLFEYFSETQRNKGNFPGRFSGRQFSNSRSEMNVSTLELGDSALYLCASSKQGTSGSGETQYFGPGTRLLVL.

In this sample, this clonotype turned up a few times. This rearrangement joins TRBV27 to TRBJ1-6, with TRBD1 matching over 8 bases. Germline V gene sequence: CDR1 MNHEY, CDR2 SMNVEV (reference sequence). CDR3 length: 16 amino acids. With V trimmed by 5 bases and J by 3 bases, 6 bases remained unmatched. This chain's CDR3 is CASSPTGQVYNSPLHF. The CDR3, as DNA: TGTGCCAGCAGTCCAACGGGACAGGTCTATAATTCACCCCTCCACTTT.

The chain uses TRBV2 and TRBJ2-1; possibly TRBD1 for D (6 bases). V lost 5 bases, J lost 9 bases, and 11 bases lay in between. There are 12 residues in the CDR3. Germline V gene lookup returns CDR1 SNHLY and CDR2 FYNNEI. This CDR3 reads CASSQQGTEQFF. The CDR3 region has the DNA TGTGCCAGCAGTCAACAGGGTACTGAGCAGTTCTTC.

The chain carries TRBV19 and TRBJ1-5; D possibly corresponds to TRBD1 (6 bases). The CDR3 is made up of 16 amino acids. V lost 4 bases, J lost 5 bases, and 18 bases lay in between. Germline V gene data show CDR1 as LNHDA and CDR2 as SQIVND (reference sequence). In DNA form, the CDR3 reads TGTGCCAGTAGTAGCCCCCGGGACAAGTCGCATCAGCCCCAGCATTTT. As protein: CASSSPRDKSHQPQHF.

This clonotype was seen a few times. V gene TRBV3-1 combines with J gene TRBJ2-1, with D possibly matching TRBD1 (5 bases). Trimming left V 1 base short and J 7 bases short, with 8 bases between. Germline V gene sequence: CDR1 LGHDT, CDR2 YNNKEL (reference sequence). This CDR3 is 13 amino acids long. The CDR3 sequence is CASSQGGPNEQFF. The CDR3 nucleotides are TGTGCCAGCAGCCAAGGGGGCCCGAATGAGCAGTTCTTC.

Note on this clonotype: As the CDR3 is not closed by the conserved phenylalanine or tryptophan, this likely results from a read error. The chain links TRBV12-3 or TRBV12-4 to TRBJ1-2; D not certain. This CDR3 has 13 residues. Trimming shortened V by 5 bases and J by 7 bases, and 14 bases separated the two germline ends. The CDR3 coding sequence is TGTGCCAGCAGTCTCCGGGGAGCGAGTGGCTACACCCTC. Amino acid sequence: CASSLRGASGYTL.

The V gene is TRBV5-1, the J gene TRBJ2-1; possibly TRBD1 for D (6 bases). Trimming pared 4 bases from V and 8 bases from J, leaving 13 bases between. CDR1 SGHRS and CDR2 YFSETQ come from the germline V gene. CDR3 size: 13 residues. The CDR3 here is CASSVGADDEQFF. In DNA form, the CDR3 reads TGCGCCAGCAGCGTGGGGGCAGACGATGAGCAGTTCTTC.

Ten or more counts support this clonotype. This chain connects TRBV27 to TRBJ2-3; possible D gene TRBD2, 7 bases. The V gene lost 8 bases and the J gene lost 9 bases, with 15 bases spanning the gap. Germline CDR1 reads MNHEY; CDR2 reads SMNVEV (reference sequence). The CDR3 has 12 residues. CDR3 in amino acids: CASPSWGGTQYF. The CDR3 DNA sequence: TGTGCCAGCCCCTCGTGGGGGGGCACGCAGTATTTT.

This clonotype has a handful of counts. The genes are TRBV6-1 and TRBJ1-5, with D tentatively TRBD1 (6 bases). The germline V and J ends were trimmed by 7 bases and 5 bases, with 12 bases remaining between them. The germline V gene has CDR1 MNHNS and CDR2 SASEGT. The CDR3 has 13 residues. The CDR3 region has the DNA TGTGCCAGCACCCCAAGGGGGGATCAGCCCCAGCATTTT. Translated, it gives CASTPRGDQPQHF.

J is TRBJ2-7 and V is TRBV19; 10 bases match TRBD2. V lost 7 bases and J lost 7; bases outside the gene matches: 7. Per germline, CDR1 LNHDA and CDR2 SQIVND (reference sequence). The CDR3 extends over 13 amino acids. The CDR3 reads CASKLAGSREQYF. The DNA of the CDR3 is TGTGCCAGTAAACTAGCGGGGTCGCGTGAGCAGTACTTC.

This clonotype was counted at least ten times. The CDR3, as DNA: TGTGCCAGCAGCTTAGCGAGTGTTAGGGGTGGGAACACTGAAGCTTTCTTT. This sequence encodes CASSLASVRGGNTEAFF. The J gene is TRBJ1-1, the V gene TRBV7-2, with D possibly matching TRBD1 (5 bases). V was clipped by 0 bases and J by 1 base, with 15 bases between them. Germline CDR1 SGHTA, CDR2 FQGNSA. CDR3 length: 17 amino acids.

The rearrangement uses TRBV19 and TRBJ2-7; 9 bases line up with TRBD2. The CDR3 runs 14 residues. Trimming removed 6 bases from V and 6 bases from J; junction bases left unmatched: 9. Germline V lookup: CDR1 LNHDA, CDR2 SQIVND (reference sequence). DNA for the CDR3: TGTGCCAGTAGAGTAGCGGGAGCGCTAGGCGAGCAGTACTTC. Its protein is CASRVAGALGEQYF.

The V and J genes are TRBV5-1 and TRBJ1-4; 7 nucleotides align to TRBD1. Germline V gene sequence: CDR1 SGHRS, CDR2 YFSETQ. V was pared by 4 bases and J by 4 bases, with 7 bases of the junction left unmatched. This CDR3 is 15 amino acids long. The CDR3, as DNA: TGCGCCAGCAGCGCCAGGGGGTTGGGTAATGAAAAACTGTTTTTT. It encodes CASSARGLGNEKLFF.

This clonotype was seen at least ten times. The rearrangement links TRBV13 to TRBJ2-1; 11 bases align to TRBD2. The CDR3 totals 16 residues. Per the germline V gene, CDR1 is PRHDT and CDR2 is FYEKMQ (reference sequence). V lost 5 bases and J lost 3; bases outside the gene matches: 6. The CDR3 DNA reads TGTGCCAGCAGCGCGGGACTAGCGGATCTCTACAATGAGCAGTTCTTC. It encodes CASSAGLADLYNEQFF.

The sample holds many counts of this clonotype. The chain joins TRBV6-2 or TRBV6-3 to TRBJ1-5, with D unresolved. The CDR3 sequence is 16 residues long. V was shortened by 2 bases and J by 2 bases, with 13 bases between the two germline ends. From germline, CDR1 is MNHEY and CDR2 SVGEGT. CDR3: CASSYGYGWGNQPQHF. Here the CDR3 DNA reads TGTGCCAGCAGTTACGGGTATGGGTGGGGCAATCAGCCCCAGCATTTT.

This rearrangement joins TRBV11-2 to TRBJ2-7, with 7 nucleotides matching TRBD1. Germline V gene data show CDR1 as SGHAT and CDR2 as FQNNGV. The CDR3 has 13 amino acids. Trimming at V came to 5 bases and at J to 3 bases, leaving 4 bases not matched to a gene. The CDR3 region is CASSKGQNYEQYF. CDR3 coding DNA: TGTGCCAGCAGCAAGGGACAGAACTACGAGCAGTACTTC.

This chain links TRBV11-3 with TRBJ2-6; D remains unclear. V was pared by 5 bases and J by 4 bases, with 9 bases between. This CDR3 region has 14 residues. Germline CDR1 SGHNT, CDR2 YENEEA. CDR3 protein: CASSPREGANVLTF. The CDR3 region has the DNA TGTGCCAGCAGCCCTAGGGAAGGGGCCAACGTCCTGACTTTC.

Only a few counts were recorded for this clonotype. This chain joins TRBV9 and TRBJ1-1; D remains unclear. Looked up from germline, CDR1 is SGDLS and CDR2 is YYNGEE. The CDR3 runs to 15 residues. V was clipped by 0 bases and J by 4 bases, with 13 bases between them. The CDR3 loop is CASSVEAFRGTEAFF. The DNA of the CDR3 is TGTGCCAGCAGCGTAGAGGCGTTTCGGGGCACTGAAGCTTTCTTT.

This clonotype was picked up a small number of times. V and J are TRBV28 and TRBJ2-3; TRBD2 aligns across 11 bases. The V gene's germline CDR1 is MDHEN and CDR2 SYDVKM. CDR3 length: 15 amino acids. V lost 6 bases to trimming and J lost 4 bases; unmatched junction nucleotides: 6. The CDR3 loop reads CASRLSSGRPDTQYF. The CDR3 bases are TGTGCCAGCAGACTGTCTAGCGGGAGGCCAGATACGCAGTATTTT.

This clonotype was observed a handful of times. CDR3 protein: CACRTGTYEQYF. In nucleotides, the CDR3 is TGTGCCTGTAGGACAGGAACCTACGAGCAGTACTTC. The rearrangement links TRBV30 to TRBJ2-7, with TRBD1 matching 7 bases. The CDR3 has 12 amino acids. Germline V CDR1 and CDR2: GTSNPN, SVGIG (reference sequence). The junction had 4 bases not matched to a gene; V was cut back by 6 bases and J by 2 bases.

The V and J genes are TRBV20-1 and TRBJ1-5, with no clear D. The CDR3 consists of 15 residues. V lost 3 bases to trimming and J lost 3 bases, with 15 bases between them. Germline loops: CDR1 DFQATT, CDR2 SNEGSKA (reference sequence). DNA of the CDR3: TGCAGTGCTAGGTCCCCGACGGAAAACAATCAGCCCCAGCATTTT. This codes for CSARSPTENNQPQHF.

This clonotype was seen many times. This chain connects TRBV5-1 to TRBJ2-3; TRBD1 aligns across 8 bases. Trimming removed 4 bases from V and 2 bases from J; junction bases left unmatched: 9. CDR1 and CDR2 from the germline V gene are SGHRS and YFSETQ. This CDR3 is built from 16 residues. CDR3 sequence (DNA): TGCGCCAGCAGCCTACGGGACAGGTCACCCACAGATACGCAGTATTTT. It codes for CASSLRDRSPTDTQYF.